This T cell receptor (beta chain) was profiled in a study of blood T cell repertoires in COVID-19. Study-wide context: Some COVID-19 samples were acute and others convalescent; all came from the United States, Italy and Spain. Nucleic acid was either cDNA or gDNA, and it came from T cells, B-cell-depleted T cells, or PBMCs.

Authors' methods: Amplification from reference gene primers served as the basis for estimated nucleated cell counts. Assay: immunoSEQ multiplex PCR; the TCRdb copy retains only in-frame clones and omits some. For V, J and clone size, that table is used; D and trimming come from the DNA. The repertoire consists of about 200,000 clones, with around 84% occurring once and the leading ten covering 5.5% to 7%. The CDR3 sequence is 14 residues long. Germline lookup yields CDR1 LNHDA and CDR2 SQIVND (reference sequence). Between the trimmed V and J ends, which lost 7 bases and 3 bases, there was a span of 13 bases.

The clonotype was recovered from an elderly man with acute or convalescent COVID-19. The chain combines TRBV19 with TRBJ1-5; D not certain. The sequenced sample was peripheral blood. In nucleotides, the CDR3 is TGTGCCAGTAATCCTATCGGGAACAATCAGCCCCAGCATTTT. This gives the protein CASNPIGNNQPQHF.